The source of this TCR beta chain is a study of cytomegalovirus exposure and HLA in healthy donors. J lost 1 base, V lost 5 bases, and 8 bases had no gene match. The germline CDR1 and CDR2 sequences are LNHDA and SQIVND (reference sequence). The CDR3 is 16 amino acids. This clone appeared a few times. 13 Jbeta primers and 60 Vbeta primers were used for the PCR. Here immunoSEQ multiplex PCR was the method, and the copy in TCRdb shows in-frame clones only, minus some. The sample has about 100,000 clones, 79% seen once. J is TRBJ2-5 and V is TRBV19; the match to TRBD1 covers 9 bases. This sequence originates from a woman in her thirties or forties in good health and CMV-seronegative. The specimen sequenced was PBMCs. Written as DNA, the CDR3 is TGTGCCAGTAGTTACAGGGGGCGCGAGCTCCAAGAGACCCAGTACTTC. Translation: CASSYRGRELQETQYF.